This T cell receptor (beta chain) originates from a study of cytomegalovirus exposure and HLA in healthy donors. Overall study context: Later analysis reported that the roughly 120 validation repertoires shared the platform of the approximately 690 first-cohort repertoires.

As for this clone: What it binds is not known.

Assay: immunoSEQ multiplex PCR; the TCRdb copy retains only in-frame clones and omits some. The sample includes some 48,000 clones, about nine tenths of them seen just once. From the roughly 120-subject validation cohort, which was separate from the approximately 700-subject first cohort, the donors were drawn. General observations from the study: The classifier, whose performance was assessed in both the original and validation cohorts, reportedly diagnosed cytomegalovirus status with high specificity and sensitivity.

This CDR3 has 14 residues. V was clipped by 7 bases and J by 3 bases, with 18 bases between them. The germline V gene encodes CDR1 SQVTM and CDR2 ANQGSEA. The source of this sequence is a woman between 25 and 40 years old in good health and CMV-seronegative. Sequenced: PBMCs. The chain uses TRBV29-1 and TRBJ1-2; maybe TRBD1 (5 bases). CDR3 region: CSAEEGVLDYGYTF. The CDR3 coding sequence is TGCAGCGCGGAAGAAGGGGTTTTAGACTATGGCTACACCTTC.